The 3 T cell receptor beta chains below were found in one sample sequenced in a study of T cells in Graves' hyperthyroidism and ophthalmopathy. RNA transcripts provided the source from which TCR beta CDR3 regions were amplified. HTBI primers were used for first-round RT-PCR of the TCR CDR3. Via MiXCR, TCRdb re-called the multiplex PCR reads, giving one row per CDR3 protein. There are 650,000 to 700,000 distinct CDR3 sequences in the sample; roughly a sixth occur only once, and around 15% lies in the top ten. Sequenced material: blood. The receptor set was obtained from a man aged 45-60 years with Graves' hyperthyroidism.

This clonotype was seen at least ten times. V usage is TRBV2 and J usage is TRBJ1-3; possibly TRBD1 for D (5 bases). This CDR3 contains 15 residues. V shed 3 bases and J shed 0 bases, with 9 bases lying between them. The germline gives CDR1 SNHLY, CDR2 FYNNEI. The CDR3 coding sequence is TGTGCCAGCAGTGAGGGCAGGGTCTCTGGAAACACCATATATTTT. This sequence encodes CASSEGRVSGNTIYF.

This clonotype was observed many times. The rearrangement uses TRBV5-1 and TRBJ2-7, with 8 nucleotides matching TRBD1. This CDR3 is built from 16 residues. Trimming cost V 4 bases and J 0 bases; bases outside gene matches: 9. Germline CDR1 and CDR2: SGHRS and YFSETQ. The DNA for the CDR3 is TGCGCCAGCAGCATCCACAGGGGGGAGAGCTCCTACGAGCAGTACTTC. This encodes CASSIHRGESSYEQYF.

The table lists this clonotype with many counts. The rearrangement joins TRBV18 to TRBJ1-6; TRBD1 matches 7 bases. The J segment lost 5 bases and the V segment lost 4 bases, leaving 5 bases of the junction unmatched. CDR3 length equals 15 residues. Germline assignment: CDR1 KGHSH and CDR2 LQKENI. CDR3: CASSQRGTDNSPLHF. In DNA, the CDR3 is TGTGCCAGCTCACAAAGGGGGACAGATAATTCACCCCTCCACTTT.